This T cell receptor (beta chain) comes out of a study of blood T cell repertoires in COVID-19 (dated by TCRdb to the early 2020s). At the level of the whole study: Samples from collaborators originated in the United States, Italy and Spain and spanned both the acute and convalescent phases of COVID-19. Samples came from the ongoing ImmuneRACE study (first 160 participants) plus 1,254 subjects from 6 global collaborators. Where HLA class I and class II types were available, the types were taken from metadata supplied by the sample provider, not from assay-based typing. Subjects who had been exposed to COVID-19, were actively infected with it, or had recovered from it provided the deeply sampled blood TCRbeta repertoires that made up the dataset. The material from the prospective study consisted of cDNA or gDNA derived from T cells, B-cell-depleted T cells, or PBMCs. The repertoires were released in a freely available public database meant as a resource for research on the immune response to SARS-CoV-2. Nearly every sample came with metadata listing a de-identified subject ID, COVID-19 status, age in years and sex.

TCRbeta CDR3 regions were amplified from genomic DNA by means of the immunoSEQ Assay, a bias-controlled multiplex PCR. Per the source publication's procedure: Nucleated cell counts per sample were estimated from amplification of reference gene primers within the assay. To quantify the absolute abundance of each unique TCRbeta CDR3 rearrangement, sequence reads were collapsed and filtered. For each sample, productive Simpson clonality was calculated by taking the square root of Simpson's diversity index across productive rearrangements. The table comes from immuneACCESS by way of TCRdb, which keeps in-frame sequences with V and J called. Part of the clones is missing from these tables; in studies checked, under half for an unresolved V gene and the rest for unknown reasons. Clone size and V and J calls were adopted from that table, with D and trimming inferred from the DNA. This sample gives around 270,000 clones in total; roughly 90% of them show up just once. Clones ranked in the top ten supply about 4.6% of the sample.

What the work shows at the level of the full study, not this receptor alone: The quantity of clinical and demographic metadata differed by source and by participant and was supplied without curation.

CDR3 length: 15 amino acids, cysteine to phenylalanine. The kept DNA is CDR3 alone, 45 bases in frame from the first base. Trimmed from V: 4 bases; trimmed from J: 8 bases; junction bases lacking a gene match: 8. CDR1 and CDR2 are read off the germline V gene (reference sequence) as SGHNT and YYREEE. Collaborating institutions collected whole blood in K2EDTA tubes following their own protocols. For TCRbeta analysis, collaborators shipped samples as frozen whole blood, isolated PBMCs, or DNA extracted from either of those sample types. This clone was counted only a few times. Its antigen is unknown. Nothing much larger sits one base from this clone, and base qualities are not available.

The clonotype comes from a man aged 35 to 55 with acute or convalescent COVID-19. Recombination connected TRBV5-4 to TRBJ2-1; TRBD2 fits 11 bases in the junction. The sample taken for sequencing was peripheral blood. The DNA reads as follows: TGTGCCAGCAGCCCCGTAGCGGGGGGGATACATGAGCAGTTCTTC. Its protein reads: CASSPVAGGIHEQFF. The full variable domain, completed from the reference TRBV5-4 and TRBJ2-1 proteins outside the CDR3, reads ETGVTQSPTHLIKTRGQQVTLRCSSQSGHNTVSWYQQALGQGPQFIFQYYREEENGRGNFPPRFSGLQFPNYSSELNVNALELDDSALYLCASSPVAGGIHEQFFGPGTRLTVL.